This TCR beta chain was profiled in a study of blood T cell repertoires in COVID-19 (dated by TCRdb to about 2020). Turning to the overall study: Samples covering the acute and convalescent phases of COVID-19 were provided by collaborators in the United States, Italy and Spain. The repertoires were made available in a free public database intended to serve as a resource for research on the immune response to SARS-CoV-2. The prospective study material was composed of cDNA or gDNA derived from T cells, B-cell-depleted T cells, or PBMCs. Deeply sampled blood TCRbeta repertoires from subjects exposed to, actively infected with, or recovered from COVID-19 were included in the dataset. HLA class I and class II types, where available, came from metadata supplied by the sample provider rather than from assay-based typing. Sample metadata almost always included a de-identified subject ID, COVID-19 status, age in years and sex. The samples were drawn from the first 160 participants of the ongoing ImmuneRACE study and from more than 1,000 subjects provided by 6 global collaborators. What the research found in general, with its limitations: How much clinical and demographic metadata was included differed by source and by participant, and the metadata was provided uncurated.

The CDR3 starts with the cysteine, ends with the phenylalanine, and has 16 residues. Here the CDR3 DNA is all that survives: 48 bases in frame from base 1. CDR1 LNHNV and CDR2 YYDKDF are derived from the germline V gene (reference sequence). Trimming takes 4 bases off V and 1 base off J; junction bases not matched to a gene: 8. The immunoSEQ Assay, a bias-controlled multiplex PCR, was used to amplify TCRbeta CDR3 regions from genomic DNA. In the authors' own workflow: Within the assay, amplification of reference gene primers was used to estimate how many nucleated cells each sample contained. To quantify the absolute abundance of each unique TCRbeta CDR3 rearrangement, sequence reads were collapsed and filtered. For each sample, productive Simpson clonality was calculated by taking the square root of Simpson's diversity index across productive rearrangements. TCRdb limited this immuneACCESS table to in-frame rearrangements with V and J called. A share of clones is missing; checked studies link under half to unresolved V genes, and the rest is unexplained. That table supplies the V and J calls and clone size; D and trimming were determined from the DNA. Across this sample there are about 130,000 clones, with about 93% seen only once. The ten largest clones capture around 2.2% of the sample.

One collaborating source in Seattle enrolled patients during active infection and followed them longitudinally through the course of disease. Collaborating institutions collected whole blood in K2EDTA tubes following their own protocols. Collaborator samples were shipped for TCRbeta analysis as frozen whole blood, isolated PBMCs, or DNA extracted from either sample type. Notes on this clone: Its specific antigen is unknown. Qualities for individual bases were not recorded, and no much larger clone is one base off.

The sequenced sample was peripheral blood. This clonotype was sampled from a man aged 50 to 59 with COVID-19, enrolled during active disease. The chain is assembled from TRBV15 and TRBJ2-3, and TRBD1 matches 7 of the central bases. The CDR3 here reads CATSTRQGSGTDTQYF. The DNA reads as follows: TGTGCCACCAGCACCCGACAGGGAAGTGGCACAGATACGCAGTATTTT.